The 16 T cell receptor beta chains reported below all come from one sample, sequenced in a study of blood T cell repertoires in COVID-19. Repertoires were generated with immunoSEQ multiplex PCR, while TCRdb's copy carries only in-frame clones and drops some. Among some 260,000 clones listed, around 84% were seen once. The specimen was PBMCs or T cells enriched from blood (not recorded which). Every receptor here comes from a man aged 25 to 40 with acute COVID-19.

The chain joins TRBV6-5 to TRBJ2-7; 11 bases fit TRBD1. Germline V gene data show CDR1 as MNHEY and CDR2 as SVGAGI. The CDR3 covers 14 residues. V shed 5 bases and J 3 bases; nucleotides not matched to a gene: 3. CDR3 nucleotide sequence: TGTGCCAGCAGTATGGGACAGGGGGGCTACGAGCAGTACGTC. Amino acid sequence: CASSMGQGGYEQYV.

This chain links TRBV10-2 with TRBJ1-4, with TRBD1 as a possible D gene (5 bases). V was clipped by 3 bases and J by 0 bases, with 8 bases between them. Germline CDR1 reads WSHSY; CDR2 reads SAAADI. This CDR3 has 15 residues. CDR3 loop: CASSDWGTTNEKLFF. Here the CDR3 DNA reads TGCGCCAGCAGTGATTGGGGCACAACTAATGAAAAACTGTTTTTT.

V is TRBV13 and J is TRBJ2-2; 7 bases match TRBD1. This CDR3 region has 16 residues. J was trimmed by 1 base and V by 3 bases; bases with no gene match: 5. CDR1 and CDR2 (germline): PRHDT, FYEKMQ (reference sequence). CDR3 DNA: TGTGCCAGCAGCTTGAGGGGGCAGGTGAACACCGGGGAGCTGTTTTTT. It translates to CASSLRGQVNTGELFF. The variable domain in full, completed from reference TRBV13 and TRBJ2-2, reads AAGVIQSPRHLIKEKRETATLKCYPIPRHDTVYWYQQGPGQDPQFLISFYEKMQSDKGSIPDRFSAQQFSDYHSELNMSSLELGDSALYFCASSLRGQVNTGELFFGEGSRLTVL.

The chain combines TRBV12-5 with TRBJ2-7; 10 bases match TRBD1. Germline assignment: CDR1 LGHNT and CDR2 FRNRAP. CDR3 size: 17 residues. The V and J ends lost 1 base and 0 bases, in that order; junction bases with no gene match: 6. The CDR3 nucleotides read TGTGCTAGTGGTTTGGACCGGACAGGGGGGAACTCCTACGAGCAGTACGTC. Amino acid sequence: CASGLDRTGGNSYEQYV.

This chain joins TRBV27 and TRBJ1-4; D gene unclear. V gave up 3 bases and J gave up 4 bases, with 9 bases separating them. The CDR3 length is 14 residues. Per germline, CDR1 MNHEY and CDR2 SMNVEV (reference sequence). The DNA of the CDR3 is TGTGCCAGCAGTTTGAAGCAATATAATGAAAAACTGTTTTTT. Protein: CASSLKQYNEKLFF.

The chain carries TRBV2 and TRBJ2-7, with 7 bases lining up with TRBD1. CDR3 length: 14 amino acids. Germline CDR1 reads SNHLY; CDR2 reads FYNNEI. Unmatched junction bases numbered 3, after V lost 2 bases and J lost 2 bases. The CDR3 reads CASSEQGVTYEQYV. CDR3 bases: TGTGCCAGCAGTGAACAGGGGGTGACCTACGAGCAGTACGTC.

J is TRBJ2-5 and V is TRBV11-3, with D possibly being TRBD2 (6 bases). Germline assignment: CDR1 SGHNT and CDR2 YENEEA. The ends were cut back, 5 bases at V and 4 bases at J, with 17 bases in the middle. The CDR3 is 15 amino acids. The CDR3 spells CASSREAGSGETQYF. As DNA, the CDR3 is TGTGCCAGCAGCAGAGAGGCGGGGTCGGGAGAGACCCAGTACTTC. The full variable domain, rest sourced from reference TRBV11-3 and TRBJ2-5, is EAGVVQSPRYKIIEKKQPVAFWCNPISGHNTLYWYLQNLGQGPELLIRYENEEAVDDSQLPKDRFSAERLKGVDSTLKIQPAELGDSAVYLCASSREAGSGETQYFGPGTRLLVL.

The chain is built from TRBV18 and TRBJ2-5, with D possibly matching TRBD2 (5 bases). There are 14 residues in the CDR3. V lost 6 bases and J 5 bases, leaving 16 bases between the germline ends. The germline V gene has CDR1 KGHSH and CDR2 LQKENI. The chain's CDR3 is CASSRAQTQETQYF. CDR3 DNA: TGTGCCAGCTCGCGGGCCCAGACTCAGGAGACCCAGTACTTC.

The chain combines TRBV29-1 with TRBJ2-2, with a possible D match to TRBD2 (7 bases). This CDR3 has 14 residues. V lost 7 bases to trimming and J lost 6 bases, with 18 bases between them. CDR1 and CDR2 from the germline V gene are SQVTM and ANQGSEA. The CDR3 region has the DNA TGCAGCGCCCGGGGACCGGGGGGCCCCGGGGAGCTGTTTTTT. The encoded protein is CSARGPGGPGELFF.

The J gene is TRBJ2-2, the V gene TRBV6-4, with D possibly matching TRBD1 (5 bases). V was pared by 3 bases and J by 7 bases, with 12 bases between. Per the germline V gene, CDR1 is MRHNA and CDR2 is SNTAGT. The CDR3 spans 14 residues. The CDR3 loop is CASSEGQGHGELFF. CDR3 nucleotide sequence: TGTGCCAGCAGTGAAGGGCAGGGCCACGGGGAGCTGTTTTTT.

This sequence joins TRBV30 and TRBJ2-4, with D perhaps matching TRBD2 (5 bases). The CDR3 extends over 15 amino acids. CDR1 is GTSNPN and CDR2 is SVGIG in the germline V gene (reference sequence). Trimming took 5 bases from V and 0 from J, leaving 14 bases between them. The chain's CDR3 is CAWEPGKLAKNIQYF. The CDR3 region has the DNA TGTGCCTGGGAACCCGGGAAGCTAGCCAAAAACATTCAGTACTTC. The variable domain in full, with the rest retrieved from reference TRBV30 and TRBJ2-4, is SQTIHQWPATLVQPVGSPLSLECTVEGTSNPNLYWYRQAAGRGLQLLFYSVGIGQISSEVPQNLSASRPQDRQFILSSKKLLLSDSGFYLCAWEPGKLAKNIQYFGAGTRLSVL.

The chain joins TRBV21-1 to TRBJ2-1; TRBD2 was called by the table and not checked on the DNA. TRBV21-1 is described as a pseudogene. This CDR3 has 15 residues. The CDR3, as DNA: TGTGCCAGCAGCAAAGGGACTAGCGGCTACAATGAGCAGTTCTTC. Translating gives CASSKGTSGYNEQFF.

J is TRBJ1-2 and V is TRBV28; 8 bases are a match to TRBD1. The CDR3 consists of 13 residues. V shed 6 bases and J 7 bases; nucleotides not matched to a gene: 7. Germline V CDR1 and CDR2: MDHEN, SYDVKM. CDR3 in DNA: TGTGCCAGCAGCTGGACAGGGAGATTTGGCTACACCTTC. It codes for CASSWTGRFGYTF.

Here the CDR3 DNA reads TGTGCCAGCAGCTTCCAAGACCCGACAGTTAACTATGGCTACACCTTC. As protein: CASSFQDPTVNYGYTF. The chain links TRBV7-2 to TRBJ1-2; possibly TRBD1 for D (5 bases). This CDR3 contains 16 residues. The V gene's germline CDR1 is SGHTA and CDR2 FQGNSA. The V and J ends lost 3 bases and 1 base respectively, with 15 bases between them.

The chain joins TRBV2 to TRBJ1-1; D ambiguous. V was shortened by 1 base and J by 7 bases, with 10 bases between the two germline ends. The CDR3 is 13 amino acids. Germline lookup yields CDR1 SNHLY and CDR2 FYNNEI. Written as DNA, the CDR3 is TGTGCCAGCAGTGAAGTGAGGTACGGTGAAGCTTTCTTT. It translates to CASSEVRYGEAFF.

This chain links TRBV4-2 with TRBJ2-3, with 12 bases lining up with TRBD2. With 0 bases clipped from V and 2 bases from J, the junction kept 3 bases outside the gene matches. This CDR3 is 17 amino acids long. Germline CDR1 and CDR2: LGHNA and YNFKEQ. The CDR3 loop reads CASSQELAGGPTDTQYF. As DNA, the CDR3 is TGTGCCAGCAGCCAAGAGCTAGCGGGAGGGCCCACAGATACGCAGTATTTT.